These 3 T cell receptor beta chains were sequenced from one sample in a study of shared clonotypes between healthy human individuals. TCRdb's copy holds only in-frame clones and misses some; the assay was immunoSEQ multiplex PCR. The sample has roughly 300,000 clones, around 70% seen once. The source material was memory CD4+ T cells sorted from blood. The subset was: CD45RA-negative fraction. The origin of the receptors is a man aged 30 to 39 in good health.

J is TRBJ2-3 and V is TRBV5-1, with a tentative D call TRBD2 (5 bases). With 4 bases removed from V and 9 bases from J, the gap between germline ends came to 12 bases. Germline loops: CDR1 SGHRS, CDR2 YFSETQ. The CDR3 loop spans 12 amino acids. The CDR3 DNA sequence: TGCGCCAGCAGCCCCGACGAGGGAACGCAGTATTTT. Protein: CASSPDEGTQYF. The full variable domain, rest sourced from reference TRBV5-1 and TRBJ2-3, is KAGVTQTPRYLIKTRGQQVTLSCSPISGHRSVSWYQQTPGQGLQFLFEYFSETQRNKGNFPGRFSGRQFSNSRSEMNVSTLELGDSALYLCASSPDEGTQYFGPGTRLTVL.

This clone was observed many times. V is TRBV30 and J is TRBJ2-7, with D tentatively TRBD1 (6 bases). The CDR3 sequence is 13 residues long. Germline V gives CDR1 GTSNPN, CDR2 SVGIG (reference sequence). The V and J ends lost 4 bases and 2 bases respectively, with 12 bases between them. CDR3: CAWTKTGAYEQYF. The CDR3, as DNA: TGTGCCTGGACAAAGACAGGCGCCTACGAGCAGTACTTC.

The V and J genes are TRBV30 and TRBJ2-7, with TRBD2 matching 7 bases. The CDR3 contains 15 residues. CDR1 is GTSNPN, CDR2 SVGIG, per germline (reference sequence). V gave up 7 bases and J gave up 3 bases; unmatched junction bases: 15. The CDR3 sequence: CASLSTSTSYYEQYF. In DNA, the CDR3 is TGTGCCTCCCTTTCGACTAGCACTTCTTACTACGAGCAGTACTTC.